This TCR beta chain is from a study of cytomegalovirus exposure and HLA in healthy donors. Study-wide results and limits: The productive fraction for most TCR beta V segments was about 87% or about 30% in an earlier analysis. Altogether, 170 or so TCR beta chains were recorded as cytomegalovirus-associated.

The CDR3 sequence is 14 residues long. The germline V and J ends were trimmed by 5 bases and 7 bases, with 14 bases remaining between them. Germline V CDR1 and CDR2: MDHEN, SYDVKM. As to this clone: The antigen is unknown.

Use of 60 Vbeta and 13 Jbeta primers characterized the PCR. Profiling relied on immunoSEQ multiplex PCR, and the TCRdb table lists in-frame clones only, not all of them. The table has hundreds of thousands of clones, 70% to 85% seen once. The V call is TRBV28, the J call TRBJ1-4, with D unclear. Sequencing was performed on PBMCs. The origin of this receptor is a woman between 35 and 50 years old in good health and CMV-seronegative. As DNA, the CDR3 is TGTGCCAGCAGTACCCCAGGCGGGCGTGAAAAACTGTTTTTT. Protein product: CASSTPGGREKLFF.